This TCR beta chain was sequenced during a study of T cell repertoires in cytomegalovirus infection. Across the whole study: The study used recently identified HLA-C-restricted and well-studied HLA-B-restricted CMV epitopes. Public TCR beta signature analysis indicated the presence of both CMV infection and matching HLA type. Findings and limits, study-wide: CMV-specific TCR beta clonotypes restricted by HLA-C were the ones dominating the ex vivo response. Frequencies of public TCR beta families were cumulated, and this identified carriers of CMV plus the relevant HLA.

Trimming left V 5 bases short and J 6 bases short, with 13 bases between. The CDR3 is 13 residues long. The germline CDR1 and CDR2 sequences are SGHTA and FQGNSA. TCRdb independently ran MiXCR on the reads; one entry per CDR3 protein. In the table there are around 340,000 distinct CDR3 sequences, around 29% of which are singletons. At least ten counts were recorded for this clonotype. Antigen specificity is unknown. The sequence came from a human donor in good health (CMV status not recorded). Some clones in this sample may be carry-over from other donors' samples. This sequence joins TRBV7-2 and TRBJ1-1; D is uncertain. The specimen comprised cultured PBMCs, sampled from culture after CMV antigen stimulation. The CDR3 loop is CASSLRAASEAFF. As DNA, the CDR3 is TGTGCCAGCAGCCTGCGGGCCGCGTCTGAAGCTTTCTTT.